These 14 T cell receptor beta chains share one sample of origin, sequenced in a study of blood T cell repertoires in COVID-19. This table comes from immunoSEQ multiplex PCR, and its TCRdb copy is limited to in-frame clones, with some not included. Found here are roughly 290,000 clones, about nine tenths of them singletons; the top ten hold about 1.7%. Sequencing input: PBMCs or T cells enriched from blood (not recorded which). The receptors stem from a woman in her thirties or forties who had recovered from COVID-19.

The J gene is TRBJ1-4, the V gene TRBV2; D uncertain. Trimming cost V 4 bases and J 4 bases, with 10 bases left between them. The CDR3 covers 14 residues. Germline CDR1 SNHLY, CDR2 FYNNEI. The CDR3 nucleotides read TGTGCCAGCAGTGGAGAGGGAGGTAATGAAAAACTGTTTTTT. Protein: CASSGEGGNEKLFF.

In this sample, this clone turned up a few times. This chain uses TRBV19 with TRBJ1-2; tentatively, D is TRBD1 (5 bases). The CDR3 loop spans 12 amino acids. V lost 10 bases, J lost 4 bases, and 13 bases lay in between. CDR1 is LNHDA, CDR2 SQIVND, per germline (reference sequence). In DNA, the CDR3 is TGTGCCACCGAACAGGCACCCTATGGCTACACCTTC. Its protein product is CATEQAPYGYTF.

In this sample, this clone turned up once. The V gene is TRBV30, the J gene TRBJ2-5, with a possible D match to TRBD2 (6 bases). Between the trimmed V and J ends, which lost 3 bases and 5 bases, there was a span of 22 bases. CDR1 is GTSNPN, CDR2 SVGIG, per germline (reference sequence). The CDR3 is made up of 16 amino acids. The DNA for the CDR3 is TGTGCCTGGAGAGATATCCTAGGGCGGGACCCGGAGACCCAGTACTTC. This gives the protein CAWRDILGRDPETQYF.

The chain joins TRBV5-5 to TRBJ2-5; maybe TRBD2 (5 bases). Germline lookup yields CDR1 SGHKS and CDR2 YYEKEE (reference sequence). The CDR3 loop spans 15 amino acids. The V end was cut by 4 bases, the J end by 0 bases, with 13 bases between. In DNA, the CDR3 is TGTGCCAGCAGCCTCCGGGGAGAGTACCAAGAGACCCAGTACTTC. It yields the protein CASSLRGEYQETQYF. Full variable domain (missing parts from reference TRBV5-5 and TRBJ2-5): DAGVTQSPTHLIKTRGQQVTLRCSPISGHKSVSWYQQVLGQGPQFIFQYYEKEERGRGNFPDRFSARQFPNYSSELNVNALLLGDSALYLCASSLRGEYQETQYFGPGTRLLVL.

V gene TRBV14 combines with J gene TRBJ1-1; the match to TRBD1 covers 10 bases. V shed 1 base and J 7 bases; nucleotides not matched to a gene: 3. CDR1 SGHDN and CDR2 FVKESK come from the germline V gene. This CDR3 is built from 14 residues. The CDR3 coding sequence is TGTGCCAGCAGCCAAGGACAGGGGGCCTATGAAGCTTTCTTT. Residues: CASSQGQGAYEAFF.

The chain links TRBV11-1 to TRBJ1-6; 7 bases map to TRBD1. CDR3 length: 14 amino acids. CDR1 and CDR2 (germline): SGHAT, FQDESV (reference sequence). V dropped 5 bases and J dropped 8; count of bases not matched to a gene: 6. The CDR3, as DNA: TGTGCCAGCAGCCTTGGACAGGCGCATTCACCCCTCCACTTT. Encoded protein: CASSLGQAHSPLHF.

The chain combines TRBV2 with TRBJ1-1; D remains unclear. The CDR3 length is 13 residues. Trimming removed 3 bases at V and 2 bases at J, with 7 bases between. Germline V gives CDR1 SNHLY, CDR2 FYNNEI. For the CDR3, the DNA is TGTGCCAGCAGTGAGAACAGCAACACTGAAGCTTTCTTT. It yields the protein CASSENSNTEAFF.

V usage is TRBV4-3 and J usage is TRBJ2-1; D remains unclear. Germline CDR1 and CDR2: LGHNA and YSLEER. This CDR3 comprises 13 residues. V was shortened by 1 base and J by 9 bases, with 10 bases between the two germline ends. The chain's CDR3 is CASSQVDGVEQFF. CDR3 nucleotides: TGCGCCAGCAGCCAAGTCGATGGAGTTGAGCAGTTCTTC.

The sample holds a few counts of this clone. J is TRBJ2-1 and V is TRBV19; D is undetermined. Germline lookup yields CDR1 LNHDA and CDR2 SQIVND (reference sequence). The CDR3 sequence is 13 residues long. V was clipped by 6 bases and J by 6 bases, with 12 bases between them. DNA of the CDR3: TGTGCCAGTAGGACGCTAGATGGCAATGAGCAGTTCTTC. This encodes CASRTLDGNEQFF.

The chain combines TRBV11-2 with TRBJ1-2; 10 bases are a match to TRBD1. Trimming at V came to 4 bases and at J to 2 bases, leaving 1 base not matched to a gene. This CDR3 region has 14 residues. The germline CDR1 and CDR2 sequences are SGHAT and FQNNGV. CDR3 residues: CASSSGQGNYGYTF. The CDR3 bases are TGTGCCAGCAGCTCGGGACAGGGGAACTATGGCTACACCTTC.

The chain employs TRBV5-1 and TRBJ1-1; D is possibly TRBD1 (5 bases). This CDR3 region has 14 residues. Trimming stripped 4 bases from V and 1 base from J, with 11 bases between. CDR1 and CDR2 (germline): SGHRS, YFSETQ. The CDR3 sequence is CASSAGHENTEAFF. In nucleotides, the CDR3 is TGCGCCAGCAGCGCCGGACACGAGAACACTGAAGCTTTCTTT.

V gene TRBV10-1 combines with J gene TRBJ1-2, with D perhaps matching TRBD1 (6 bases). V dropped 8 bases and J dropped 6 bases, with 22 bases sitting between them. Germline loops: CDR1 WNHNN, CDR2 SYGVQD (reference sequence). CDR3 length: 15 residues. The DNA for the CDR3 is TGCGCCAGCGGGGTCACAGGGTGCAACGTTGATGGCTACACCTTC. Protein product: CASGVTGCNVDGYTF.

With regard to this clone: Other DNA sequences from this sample encode an identical CDR3 as well. This chain uses TRBV5-1 with TRBJ1-4; 7 bases are a match to TRBD1. The CDR3 spans 14 residues. V lost 0 bases and J lost 7; bases outside the gene matches: 3. The germline V gene encodes CDR1 SGHRS and CDR2 YFSETQ. In DNA form, the CDR3 reads TGCGCCAGCAGCTTGGAGGGGGCTGGTGAAAAACTGTTTTTT. Translation: CASSLEGAGEKLFF.

The rearrangement uses TRBV5-1 and TRBJ2-1; 8 bases align to TRBD1. J lost 9 bases, V lost 3 bases, and 2 bases had no gene match. Per the germline V gene, CDR1 is SGHRS and CDR2 is YFSETQ. The CDR3 sequence is 12 residues long. The CDR3 spells CASSYQGAEQFF. For the CDR3, the DNA is TGCGCCAGCAGCTACCAGGGGGCTGAGCAGTTCTTC.